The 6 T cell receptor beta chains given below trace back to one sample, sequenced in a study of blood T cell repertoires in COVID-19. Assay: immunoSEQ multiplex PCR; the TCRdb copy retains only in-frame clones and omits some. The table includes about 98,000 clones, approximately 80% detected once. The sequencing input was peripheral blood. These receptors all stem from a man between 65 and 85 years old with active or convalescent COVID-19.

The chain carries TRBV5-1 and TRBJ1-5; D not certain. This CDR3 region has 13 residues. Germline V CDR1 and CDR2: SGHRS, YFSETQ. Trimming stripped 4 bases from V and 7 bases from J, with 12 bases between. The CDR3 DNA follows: TGCGCCAGCAGCGCGGGTACGGGGCAGCCCCAGCATTTT. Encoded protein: CASSAGTGQPQHF.

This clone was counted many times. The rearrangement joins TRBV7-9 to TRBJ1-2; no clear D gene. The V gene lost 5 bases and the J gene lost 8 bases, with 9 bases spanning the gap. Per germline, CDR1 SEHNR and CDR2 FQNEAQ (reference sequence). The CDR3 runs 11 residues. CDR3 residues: CASSPVWGYTF. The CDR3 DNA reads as TGTGCCAGCAGCCCGGTCTGGGGCTACACCTTC.

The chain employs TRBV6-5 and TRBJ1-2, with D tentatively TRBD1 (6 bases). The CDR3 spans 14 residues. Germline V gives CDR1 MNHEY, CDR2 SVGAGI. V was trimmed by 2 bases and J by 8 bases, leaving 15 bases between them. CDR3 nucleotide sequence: TGTGCCAGCAGTTACGGAAACAGGGTGGGAGGCTACACCTTC. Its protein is CASSYGNRVGGYTF.

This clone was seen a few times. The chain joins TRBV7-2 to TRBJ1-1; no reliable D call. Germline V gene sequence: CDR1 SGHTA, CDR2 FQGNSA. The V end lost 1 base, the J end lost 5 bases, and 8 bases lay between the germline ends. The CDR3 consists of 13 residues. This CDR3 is CASSLELYTEAFF. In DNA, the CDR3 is TGTGCCAGCAGCTTAGAACTATATACTGAAGCTTTCTTT.

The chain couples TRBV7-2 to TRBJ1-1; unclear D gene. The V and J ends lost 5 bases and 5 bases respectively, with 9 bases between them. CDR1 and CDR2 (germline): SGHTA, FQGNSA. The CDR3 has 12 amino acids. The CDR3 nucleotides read TGTGCCAGCAGCCGCTCGCAGACTGAAGCTTTCTTT. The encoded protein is CASSRSQTEAFF. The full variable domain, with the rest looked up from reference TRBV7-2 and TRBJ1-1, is GAGVSQSPSNKVTEKGKDVELRCDPISGHTALYWYRQSLGQGLEFLIYFQGNSAPDKSGLPSDRFSAERTGGSVSTLTIQRTQQEDSAVYLCASSRSQTEAFFGQGTRLTVV.

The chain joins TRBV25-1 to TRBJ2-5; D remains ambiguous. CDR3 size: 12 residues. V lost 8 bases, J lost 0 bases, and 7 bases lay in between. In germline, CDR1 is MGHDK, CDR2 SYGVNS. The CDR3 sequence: CASRQDQETQYF. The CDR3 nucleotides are TGTGCCAGCCGCCAGGACCAAGAGACCCAGTACTTC. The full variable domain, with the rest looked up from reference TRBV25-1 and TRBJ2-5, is EADIYQTPRYLVIGTGKKITLECSQTMGHDKMYWYQQDPGMELHLIHYSYGVNSTEKGDLSSESTVSRIRTEHFPLTLESARPSHTSQYLCASRQDQETQYFGPGTRLLVL.